These 30 T cell receptor beta chains came from one sample sequenced in a study of blood T cells in healthy people across ages. Using a J-beta primer mix together with a sample-barcoded 5' primer, a second PCR was run for roughly 6 to 12 cycles. MiXCR, applied by TCRdb to the 5' RACE reads, yields one record per CDR3 protein. The repertoire holds about 670,000 distinct CDR3 sequences, roughly 41% seen once, with about 30% in the top ten. Sequencing was performed on blood. The source is a man aged 80 or over in good health.

This clonotype was seen only a few times. This CDR3 reads CSVEGSRDRRITDTQYF. Written as DNA, the CDR3 is TGCAGCGTTGAAGGCAGCCGGGACAGGAGAATCACAGATACGCAGTATTTT. This rearrangement joins TRBV29-1 to TRBJ2-3; TRBD1 agrees at 8 bases. The germline V gene encodes CDR1 SQVTM and CDR2 ANQGSEA. This CDR3 has 17 amino acids. With V trimmed by 1 base and J by 2 bases, 11 bases remained unmatched.

On this clonotype itself: It may be a read error: a sequence one base away is much more abundant. V gene TRBV29-1 combines with J gene TRBJ2-5, with D maybe TRBD2 (5 bases). V lost 7 bases, J lost 11 bases, and 17 bases lay in between. CDR3 size: 11 residues. Germline lookup yields CDR1 SQVTM and CDR2 ANQGSEA. CDR3 sequence reads: CSGRSVNEQYF. The CDR3 bases are TGCAGCGGGAGGTCGGTCAATGAGCAGTACTTC.

This clonotype appeared a few times. The V and J genes are TRBV7-2 and TRBJ2-5; TRBD2 matches at 7 bases. CDR1 and CDR2 from the germline V gene are SGHTA and FQGNSA. CDR3 length: 15 amino acids. J gave up 1 base and V 5 bases, and 7 bases lay outside the gene matches. CDR3 amino acids: CASSRQRGFQETQYF. The CDR3 nucleotides read TGTGCCAGCAGCCGCCAGCGGGGTTTCCAAGAGACCCAGTACTTC. The whole variable domain, filled in from reference TRBV7-2 and TRBJ2-5, reads GAGVSQSPSNKVTEKGKDVELRCDPISGHTALYWYRQSLGQGLEFLIYFQGNSAPDKSGLPSDRFSAERTGGSVSTLTIQRTQQEDSAVYLCASSRQRGFQETQYFGPGTRLLVL.

For this clonotype: A much more abundant neighbour one base away suggests this may be a read error. The chain is built from TRBV6-2 or TRBV6-3 and TRBJ2-1; 7 bases fit TRBD2. The J call may not be correct, given that the DNA end is closer to TRBJ2-7. CDR3 length: 14 amino acids. The germline gives CDR1 MNHEY, CDR2 SVGEGT. The CDR3 spells CASSYWGGMGEQYF. The DNA of the CDR3 is TGTGCCAGCAGCTACTGGGGGGGGATGGGTGAGCAGTACTTC.

This clonotype was seen a handful of times. The chain links TRBV30 to TRBJ2-1; TRBD1 agrees at 7 bases. The germline CDR1 and CDR2 sequences are GTSNPN and SVGIG (reference sequence). The trim removed 2 bases at V and 6 bases at J, leaving 7 bases unmatched. This CDR3 contains 14 residues. This CDR3 reads CAWSSGTVGNEQFF. CDR3 coding DNA: TGTGCCTGGAGTTCCGGGACAGTTGGCAATGAGCAGTTCTTC.

This sequence joins TRBV4-3 and TRBJ2-1, with 12 positions matching TRBD2. V shed 4 bases, J shed 10 bases, and the junction held 11 bases outside the gene matches. From germline, CDR1 is LGHNA and CDR2 YSLEER. CDR3 length: 16 residues. CDR3 coding DNA: TGCGCCAGCAGCCGAGGACTAGCGGGAAACGGTCACGAGCAGTTCTTC. Protein: CASSRGLAGNGHEQFF.

In this sample, this clonotype turned up a few times. Here the CDR3 DNA reads TGTGCCAGCAGCGTAACAGGGGAGACGGTTAAGAACGAGCAGTACTTC. Its translation: CASSVTGETVKNEQYF. This chain connects TRBV5-5 to TRBJ2-7; 7 bases align to TRBD1. Germline-derived CDR1 and CDR2 are SGHKS and YYEKEE (reference sequence). The CDR3 spans 16 residues. Trimming cost V 4 bases and J 5 bases; bases outside gene matches: 15.

The chain is built from TRBV4-3 and TRBJ1-2; the D is unclear. CDR1 LGHNA and CDR2 YSLEER come from the germline V gene. The CDR3 length is 15 residues. V was clipped by 0 bases and J by 5 bases, with 13 bases between them. The CDR3 DNA reads as TGCGCCAGCAGCCAAGAGGGCCGACTGATTTATGGCTACACCTTC. Translation: CASSQEGRLIYGYTF.

The V gene is TRBV5-1, the J gene TRBJ1-1; D gene uncertain. In germline, CDR1 is SGHRS, CDR2 YFSETQ. CDR3 length: 13 residues. Between the trimmed V and J ends, which lost 2 bases and 2 bases, there was a span of 7 bases. The CDR3 here is CASSFADNTEAFF. CDR3 bases: TGCGCCAGCAGCTTTGCCGATAACACTGAAGCTTTCTTT.

This clonotype was observed a handful of times. The V call is TRBV11-2, the J call TRBJ2-7; 10 positions match TRBD1. Germline CDR1 SGHAT, CDR2 FQNNGV. The V gene end was trimmed by 2 bases and the J gene end by 2 bases; junction bases not matched to a gene: 6. This CDR3 comprises 16 residues. The CDR3 nucleotides read TGTGCCAGCAGCTTAAGGGGAGGGACAGGGGCCTACGAGCAGTACTTC. Encoded protein: CASSLRGGTGAYEQYF.

The chain links TRBV5-1 to TRBJ2-3; no clear D gene. Per the germline V gene, CDR1 is SGHRS and CDR2 is YFSETQ. V was trimmed by 2 bases and J by 2 bases, leaving 9 bases between them. This CDR3 has 14 amino acids. The CDR3 spells CASSLTALTDTQYF. The CDR3 DNA reads TGCGCCAGCAGCTTAACAGCCCTCACAGATACGCAGTATTTT.

The chain recombines TRBV25-1 with TRBJ1-5, with TRBD1 as a possible D gene (5 bases). The V end lost 3 bases, the J end lost 2 bases, and 17 bases lay between the germline ends. Germline CDR1 MGHDK, CDR2 SYGVNS. The length of the CDR3 is 17 residues. In nucleotides, the CDR3 is TGTGCCAGCAGTGATTCCGCGGGGGTGGGTCGCAATCAGCCCCAGCATTTT. Encoded protein: CASSDSAGVGRNQPQHF. Based on the CDR3 plus reference TRBV25-1 and TRBJ1-5, the full variable domain is EADIYQTPRYLVIGTGKKITLECSQTMGHDKMYWYQQDPGMELHLIHYSYGVNSTEKGDLSSESTVSRIRTEHFPLTLESARPSHTSQYLCASSDSAGVGRNQPQHFGDGTRLSIL.

The V gene is TRBV7-2, the J gene TRBJ1-2, with D unresolved. The CDR3 loop spans 14 amino acids. V lost 5 bases, J lost 8 bases, and 18 bases lay in between. Germline V gene sequence: CDR1 SGHTA, CDR2 FQGNSA. In nucleotides, the CDR3 is TGTGCCAGCAGCCCAAAGGCTGGAGGGAGGGGCTACACCTTC. It yields the protein CASSPKAGGRGYTF.

This clonotype was seen more than once but under ten times. This CDR3 reads CASSWGTNEKLFF. The CDR3 DNA follows: TGTGCCAGCAGTTGGGGGACTAATGAAAAACTGTTTTTT. The V gene is TRBV27, the J gene TRBJ1-4, with a possible D match to TRBD1 (5 bases). V was pared by 4 bases and J by 2 bases, with 5 bases between. The CDR3 has 13 amino acids. In germline, CDR1 is MNHEY, CDR2 SMNVEV (reference sequence).

This clonotype was seen only a few times. The V call is TRBV7-2, the J call TRBJ2-3; D not resolved. This CDR3 is 16 amino acids long. Trimming left V 5 bases short and J 0 bases short, with 15 bases between. Germline-derived CDR1 and CDR2 are SGHTA and FQGNSA. CDR3 sequence: CASSHTSFPSTDTQYF. The CDR3 DNA is TGTGCCAGCAGCCACACGTCCTTTCCTAGCACAGATACGCAGTATTTT.

J is TRBJ2-7 and V is TRBV6-2 or TRBV6-3; 9 bases are a match to TRBD2. The CDR3 runs 15 residues. The V gene end was trimmed by 2 bases and the J gene end by 7 bases; junction bases not matched to a gene: 9. CDR1 and CDR2 (germline): MNHEY, SVGEGT. In nucleotides, the CDR3 is TGTGCCAGCAGTTACCTCGGGCTAGCGGGAAAAGAGCAGTACTTC. This sequence encodes CASSYLGLAGKEQYF.

The V call is TRBV20-1, the J call TRBJ2-2; unclear D gene. The CDR3 spans 14 residues. V was clipped by 3 bases and J by 6 bases, with 14 bases between them. Germline V gene data show CDR1 as DFQATT and CDR2 as SNEGSKA (reference sequence). CDR3 in amino acids: CSARAPVGPGELFF. The CDR3 DNA reads TGCAGTGCTAGGGCCCCTGTCGGTCCCGGGGAGCTGTTTTTT.

This chain uses TRBV18 with TRBJ2-5; D is perhaps TRBD2 (6 bases). The last part of the DNA fits TRBJ2-7 better; the J call may be wrong. The CDR3 has 14 amino acids. Germline assignment: CDR1 KGHSH and CDR2 LQKENI. The CDR3 loop reads CASSSTSKSHEQYF. The CDR3 nucleotides read TGTGCCAGCAGCTCGACTAGTAAGTCCCACGAGCAGTACTTC.

The chain is built from TRBV20-1 and TRBJ2-3; D gene unclear. Per the germline V gene, CDR1 is DFQATT and CDR2 is SNEGSKA (reference sequence). CDR3 length: 16 residues. Trimming removed 1 base at V and 2 bases at J, with 16 bases between. The DNA of the CDR3 is TGCAGTGCTAGAGCAGTCGACAAACCAGTCACAGATACGCAGTATTTT. Protein sequence: CSARAVDKPVTDTQYF.

In this sample, this clonotype turned up many times. The rearrangement links TRBV3-1 to TRBJ2-1, with a tentative D call TRBD2 (5 bases). This CDR3 comprises 14 residues. CDR1 LGHDT and CDR2 YNNKEL come from the germline V gene (reference sequence). V was clipped by 1 base and J by 6 bases, with 10 bases between them. DNA of the CDR3: TGTGCCAGCAGCCAAGGATCGGAGGTCAATGAGCAGTTCTTC. Encoded protein: CASSQGSEVNEQFF.

The chain couples TRBV20-1 to TRBJ2-1, with TRBD1 matching over 9 bases. Trimming at V came to 5 bases and at J to 4 bases, leaving 6 bases not matched to a gene. The CDR3 covers 14 residues. The germline V gene encodes CDR1 DFQATT and CDR2 SNEGSKA (reference sequence). The CDR3 DNA follows: TGCAGTGCTTGGGACAGGGCCGTTTACAATGAGCAGTTCTTC. It specifies CSAWDRAVYNEQFF.

In this sample, this clonotype turned up a few times. The chain recombines TRBV9 with TRBJ2-7; D is uncertain. CDR1 SGDLS and CDR2 YYNGEE come from the germline V gene. The CDR3 consists of 14 residues. V was clipped by 0 bases and J by 0 bases, with 7 bases between them. CDR3 sequence (DNA): TGTGCCAGCAGCGTAGGATTGAGCTCCTACGAGCAGTACTTC. It specifies CASSVGLSSYEQYF.

The rearrangement links TRBV24-1 to TRBJ2-3; D may be TRBD2 (5 bases). The germline gives CDR1 KGHDR, CDR2 SFDVKD. V lost 1 base to trimming and J lost 0 bases, with 13 bases between them. The CDR3 totals 17 residues. CDR3 sequence reads: CATSDFGESLSTDTQYF. DNA for the CDR3: TGTGCCACCAGTGATTTTGGGGAGAGCCTTAGCACAGATACGCAGTATTTT.

The gene calls are TRBV6-2 or TRBV6-3 and TRBJ2-1; 9 bases match TRBD1. This CDR3 is 17 amino acids long. CDR1 and CDR2 from the germline V gene are MNHEY and SVGEGT. With V trimmed by 4 bases and J by 9 bases, 16 bases remained unmatched. The CDR3 protein is CASSSAIIGQGRGEQFF. CDR3 DNA: TGTGCCAGCAGTTCCGCCATTATAGGACAGGGGAGGGGTGAGCAGTTCTTC.

This clonotype came up a few times. In nucleotides, the CDR3 is TGCGCCAGCAGCCAAGATCCGGGTTACACAGATACGCAGTATTTT. Translation: CASSQDPGYTDTQYF. The chain recombines TRBV4-3 with TRBJ2-3; no firm D call. Germline-derived CDR1 and CDR2 are LGHNA and YSLEER. This CDR3 spans 15 amino acids. V lost 0 bases, J lost 2 bases, and 9 bases lay in between.

This clonotype has a count of ten or more. The chain combines TRBV29-1 with TRBJ2-3; 9 bases align to TRBD2. This CDR3 has 15 amino acids. CDR1 and CDR2 from the germline V gene are SQVTM and ANQGSEA. Trimming cost V 2 bases and J 2 bases; bases outside gene matches: 5. CDR3 loop: CSVERSGGITDTQYF. In DNA form, the CDR3 reads TGCAGCGTTGAACGGAGCGGGGGGATCACAGATACGCAGTATTTT.

This chain joins TRBV29-1 and TRBJ2-7; D is uncertain. CDR1 is SQVTM, CDR2 ANQGSEA, per germline. V gave up 1 base and J gave up 0 bases, with 13 bases separating them. The CDR3 length is 15 residues. CDR3 amino acids: CSVEVMRISSYEQYF. The CDR3 region has the DNA TGCAGCGTTGAAGTTATGCGGATCAGCTCCTACGAGCAGTACTTC.

This clonotype was found once. The CDR3 loop is CSASQASGGWRNEQFF. The DNA for the CDR3 is TGCAGTGCTAGCCAGGCTAGCGGGGGATGGAGGAATGAGCAGTTCTTC. The rearrangement joins TRBV20-1 to TRBJ2-1; TRBD2 matches at 10 bases. The germline gives CDR1 DFQATT, CDR2 SNEGSKA (reference sequence). Trimming at V came to 3 bases and at J to 7 bases, leaving 12 bases not matched to a gene. The CDR3 is 16 residues long.

A few counts support this clonotype. The CDR3 spells CASFKGTSGSLSSYNEQFF. The CDR3 coding sequence is TGTGCCAGCTTTAAAGGGACTAGCGGGAGTTTGAGCTCCTACAATGAGCAGTTCTTC. The V and J genes are TRBV7-8 and TRBJ2-1; 14 nucleotides agree with TRBD2. Per the germline V gene, CDR1 is SGHVS and CDR2 is FQNEAQ. J lost 0 bases, V lost 8 bases, and 12 bases had no gene match. The CDR3 has 19 amino acids.

This clonotype was observed a few times. This sequence joins TRBV6-2 or TRBV6-3 and TRBJ2-7, with D perhaps matching TRBD1 or TRBD2 (6 bases each). The CDR3 extends over 15 amino acids. Trimming cost V 2 bases and J 4 bases, with 15 bases left between them. CDR1 is MNHEY, CDR2 SVGEGT, per germline. CDR3 amino acids: CASSYAQGRTYEQYF. The CDR3 DNA sequence: TGTGCCAGCAGTTACGCCCAGGGGAGGACTTACGAGCAGTACTTC.